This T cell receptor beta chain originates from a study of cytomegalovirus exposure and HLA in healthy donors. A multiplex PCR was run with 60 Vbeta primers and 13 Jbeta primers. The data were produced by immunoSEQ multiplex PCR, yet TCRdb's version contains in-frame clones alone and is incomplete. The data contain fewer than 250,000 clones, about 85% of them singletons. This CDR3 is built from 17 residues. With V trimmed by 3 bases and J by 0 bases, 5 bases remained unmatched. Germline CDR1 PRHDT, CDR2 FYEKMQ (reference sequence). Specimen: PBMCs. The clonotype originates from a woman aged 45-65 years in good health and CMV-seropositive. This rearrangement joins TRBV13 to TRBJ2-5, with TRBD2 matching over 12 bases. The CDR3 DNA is TGTGCCAGCAGCTTCGGACTAGCGGGAACCAACCAAGAGACCCAGTACTTC. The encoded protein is CASSFGLAGTNQETQYF.